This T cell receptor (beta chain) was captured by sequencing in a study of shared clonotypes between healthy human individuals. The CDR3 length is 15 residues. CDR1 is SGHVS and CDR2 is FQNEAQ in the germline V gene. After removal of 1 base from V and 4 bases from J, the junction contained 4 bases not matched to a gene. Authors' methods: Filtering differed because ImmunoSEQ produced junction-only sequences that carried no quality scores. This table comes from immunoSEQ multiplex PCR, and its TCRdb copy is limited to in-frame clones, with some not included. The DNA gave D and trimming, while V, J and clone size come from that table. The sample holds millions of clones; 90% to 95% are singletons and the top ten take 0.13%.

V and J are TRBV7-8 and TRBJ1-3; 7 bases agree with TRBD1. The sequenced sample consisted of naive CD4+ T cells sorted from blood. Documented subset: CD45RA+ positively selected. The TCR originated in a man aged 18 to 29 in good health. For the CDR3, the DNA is TGTGCCAGCAGCTTAGAGGGGGCGAACGGAAACACCATATATTTT. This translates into CASSLEGANGNTIYF.